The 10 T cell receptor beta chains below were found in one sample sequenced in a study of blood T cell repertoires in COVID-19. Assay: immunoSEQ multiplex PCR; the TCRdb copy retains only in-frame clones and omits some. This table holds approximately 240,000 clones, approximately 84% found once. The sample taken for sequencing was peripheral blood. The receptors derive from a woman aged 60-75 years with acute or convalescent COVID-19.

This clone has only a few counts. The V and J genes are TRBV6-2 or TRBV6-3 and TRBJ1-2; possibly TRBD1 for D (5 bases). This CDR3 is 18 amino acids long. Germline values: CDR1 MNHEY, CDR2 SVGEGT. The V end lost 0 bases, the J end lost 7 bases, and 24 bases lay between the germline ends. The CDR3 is CASSYSNLPGLPQGGYTF. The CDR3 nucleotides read TGTGCCAGCAGTTACTCGAATCTCCCTGGTCTACCTCAGGGTGGCTACACCTTC.

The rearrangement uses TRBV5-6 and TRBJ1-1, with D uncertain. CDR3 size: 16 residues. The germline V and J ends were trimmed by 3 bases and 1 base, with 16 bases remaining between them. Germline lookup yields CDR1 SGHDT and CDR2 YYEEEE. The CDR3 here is CASSSKELRRNTEAFF. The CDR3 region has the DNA TGTGCCAGCAGCTCCAAAGAATTACGGAGGAACACTGAAGCTTTCTTT.

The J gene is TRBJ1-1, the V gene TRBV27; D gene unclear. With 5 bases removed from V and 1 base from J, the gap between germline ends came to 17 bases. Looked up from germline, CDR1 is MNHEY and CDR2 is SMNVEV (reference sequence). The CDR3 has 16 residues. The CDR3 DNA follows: TGTGCCAGCAGTCCAATGTTAGTGGGCGCGAACACTGAAGCTTTCTTT. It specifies CASSPMLVGANTEAFF.

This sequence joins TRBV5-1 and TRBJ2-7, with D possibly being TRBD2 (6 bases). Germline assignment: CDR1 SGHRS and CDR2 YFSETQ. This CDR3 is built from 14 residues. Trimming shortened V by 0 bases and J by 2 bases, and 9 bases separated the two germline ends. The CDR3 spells CASSLEGGPYEQYF. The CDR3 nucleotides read TGCGCCAGCAGCTTGGAAGGAGGGCCCTACGAGCAGTACTTC.

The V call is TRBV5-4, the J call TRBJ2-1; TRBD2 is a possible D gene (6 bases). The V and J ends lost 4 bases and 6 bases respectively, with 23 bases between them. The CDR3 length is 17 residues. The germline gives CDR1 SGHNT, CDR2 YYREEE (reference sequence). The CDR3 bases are TGTGCCAGCAGCAATGGCGGAGGGCTTAGGGGCTTCAATGAGCAGTTCTTC. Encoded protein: CASSNGGGLRGFNEQFF.

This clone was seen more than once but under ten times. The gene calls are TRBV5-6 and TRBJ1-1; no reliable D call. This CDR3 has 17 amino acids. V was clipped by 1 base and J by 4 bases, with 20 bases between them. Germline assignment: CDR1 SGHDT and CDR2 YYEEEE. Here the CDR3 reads CASSLMMRAASGTEAFF. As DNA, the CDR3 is TGTGCCAGCAGCTTGATGATGAGGGCCGCCTCGGGCACTGAAGCTTTCTTT.

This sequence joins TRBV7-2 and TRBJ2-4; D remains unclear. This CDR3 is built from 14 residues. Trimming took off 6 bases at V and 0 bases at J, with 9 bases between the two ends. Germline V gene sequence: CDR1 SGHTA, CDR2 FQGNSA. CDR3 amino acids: CASSQTVAKNIQYF. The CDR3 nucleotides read TGTGCCAGCAGTCAAACAGTAGCCAAAAACATTCAGTACTTC.

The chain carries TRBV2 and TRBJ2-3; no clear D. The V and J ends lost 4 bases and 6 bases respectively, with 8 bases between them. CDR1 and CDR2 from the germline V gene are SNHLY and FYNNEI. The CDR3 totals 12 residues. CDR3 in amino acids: CASSVEKDTQYF. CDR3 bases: TGTGCCAGCAGTGTGGAGAAGGATACGCAGTATTTT.

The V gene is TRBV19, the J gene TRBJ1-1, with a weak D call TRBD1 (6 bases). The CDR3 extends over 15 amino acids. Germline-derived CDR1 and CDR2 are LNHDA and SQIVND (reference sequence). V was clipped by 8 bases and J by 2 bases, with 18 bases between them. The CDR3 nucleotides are TGTGCCAGTCAACCACGAGCACAGGGTAACACTGAAGCTTTCTTT. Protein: CASQPRAQGNTEAFF.

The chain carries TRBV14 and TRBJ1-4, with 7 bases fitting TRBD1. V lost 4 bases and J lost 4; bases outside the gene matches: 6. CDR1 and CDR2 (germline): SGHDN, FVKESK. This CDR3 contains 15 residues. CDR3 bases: TGTGCCAGCAGCCGACGGGGACAGCTTAATGAAAAACTGTTTTTT. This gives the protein CASSRRGQLNEKLFF.